What follows is one T cell receptor beta chain and its context. No antigen is known for it. The method was immunoSEQ multiplex PCR; TCRdb's version includes in-frame clones alone and lacks a portion of them. The table includes 35,000 to 40,000 clones, approximately 90% detected once. The entry originates in a study of STAT3 mutations in large granular lymphocyte leukemia. Study-wide findings and caveats: Every T-LGLL patient had at least one immunodominant TCRbeta clonotype. After therapy, 6 of 18 patients switched clonotypes, all new clones STAT3 wild type.

CDR1 and CDR2 (germline): SSHAT, FNYEAQ (reference sequence). V lost 5 bases and J lost 0, with 4 bases in between. The CDR3 has 12 residues. The V gene is TRBV7-7, the J gene TRBJ2-5; D not resolved. The specimen was PBMCs. This sequence originates from a human donor with T large granular lymphocyte leukemia. Some clones in this sample may be carry-over from other donors' samples. The CDR3 region is CASSENQETQYF. The DNA for the CDR3 is TGTGCCAGCAGCGAGAACCAAGAGACCCAGTACTTC.